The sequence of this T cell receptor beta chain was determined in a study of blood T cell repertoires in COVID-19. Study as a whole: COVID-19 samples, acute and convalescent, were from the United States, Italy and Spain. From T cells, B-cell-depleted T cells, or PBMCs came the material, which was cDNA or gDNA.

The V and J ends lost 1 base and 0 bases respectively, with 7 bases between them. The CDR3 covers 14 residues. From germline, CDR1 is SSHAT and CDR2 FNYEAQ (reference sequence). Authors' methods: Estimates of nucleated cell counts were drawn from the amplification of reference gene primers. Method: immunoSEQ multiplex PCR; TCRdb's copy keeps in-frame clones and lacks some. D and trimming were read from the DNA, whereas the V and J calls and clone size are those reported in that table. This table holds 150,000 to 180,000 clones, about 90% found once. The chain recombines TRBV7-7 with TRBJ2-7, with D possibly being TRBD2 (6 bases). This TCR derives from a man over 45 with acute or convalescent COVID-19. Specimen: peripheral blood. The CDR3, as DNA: TGTGCCAGCAGCTTAGACGGGAGCTCCTACGAGCAGTACTTC. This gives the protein CASSLDGSSYEQYF.